The 30 T cell receptor beta chains listed next were all sequenced from one sample in a study of blood T cell repertoires in COVID-19 (dated by TCRdb to between 2020 and 2021). Libraries were built with the immunoSEQ multiplex PCR assay. TCRdb's version of the immuneACCESS table is confined to in-frame rearrangements and falls short of the full clone set. An unresolved V gene accounts for under half of the shortfall where checked; the remainder is of unknown origin. A total of about 140,000 clones appear in this sample, roughly nine tenths of them only once. Roughly 2.5% of the sample goes to the ten largest clones. The sequenced material came from peripheral blood. The receptor set was obtained from a human donor with COVID-19, enrolled during active disease. The donor label of this sample is uncertain.

This clone showed up just a few times. This rearrangement joins TRBV3-1 (or the pseudogene TRBV3-2) to TRBJ1-2; 9 bases agree with TRBD1. Trimming cost V 1 base and J 11 bases; bases outside gene matches: 8. Per the germline V gene, CDR1 is LGHDT and CDR2 is YNNKEL (reference sequence). The CDR3 consists of 14 residues. The CDR3: CASSQGTGANEYTF. The CDR3 coding sequence is TGTGCCAGCAGCCAAGGGACAGGGGCCAACGAGTACACCTTC.

The chain carries TRBV4-1 and TRBJ2-5; the D gene is possibly TRBD2 (6 bases). The CDR3 contains 15 residues. Germline CDR1 MGHRA, CDR2 YSYEKL. The V gene lost 5 bases and the J gene lost 5 bases, with 18 bases spanning the gap. CDR3 sequence reads: CASSEPGTGEETQYF. In nucleotides, the CDR3 is TGCGCCAGCAGCGAGCCCGGGACTGGAGAGGAGACCCAGTACTTC.

This clone is a singleton in its sample. The chain recombines TRBV5-5 with TRBJ1-5; 11 bases match TRBD1. This CDR3 region has 17 residues. Trimming removed 4 bases from V and 0 bases from J; junction bases left unmatched: 6. The germline gives CDR1 SGHKS, CDR2 YYEKEE (reference sequence). The CDR3 coding sequence is TGTGCCAGCAGCCAAGGACAGGGGGCGCTTAGCAATCAGCCCCAGCATTTT. It encodes CASSQGQGALSNQPQHF.

The rearrangement joins TRBV2 to TRBJ1-4, with TRBD1 as a possible D gene (6 bases). The germline V gene encodes CDR1 SNHLY and CDR2 FYNNEI. The CDR3 has 14 residues. V was shortened by 8 bases and J by 5 bases, with 15 bases between the two germline ends. The CDR3 region is CASGGNRENEKLFF. CDR3 nucleotide sequence: TGTGCCAGCGGGGGAAACAGGGAAAATGAAAAACTGTTTTTT.

The chain links TRBV4-1 to TRBJ2-1; TRBD2 matches at 8 bases. V was clipped by 0 bases and J by 4 bases; unmatched bases: 14. Germline CDR1 MGHRA, CDR2 YSYEKL. The CDR3 is made up of 19 amino acids. The CDR3 protein is CASSQDIGHSSGSYNEQFF. As DNA, the CDR3 is TGCGCCAGCAGCCAAGATATTGGGCACTCAAGCGGGAGTTACAATGAGCAGTTCTTC.

The chain has TRBV19 and TRBJ2-2; D not certain. CDR3 length: 14 amino acids. Germline CDR1 LNHDA, CDR2 SQIVND (reference sequence). Between the trimmed V and J ends, which lost 5 bases and 1 base, there was a span of 8 bases. CDR3 coding DNA: TGTGCCAGTAGTGCCCGCGGGAACACCGGGGAGCTGTTTTTT. Translating gives CASSARGNTGELFF.

This chain connects TRBV10-2 to TRBJ2-7; 12 bases are a match to TRBD2. CDR1 is WSHSY and CDR2 is SAAADI in the germline V gene. J lost 5 bases, V lost 8 bases, and 10 bases had no gene match. The CDR3 covers 15 residues. The CDR3 nucleotides read TGCGCCAGCGGACCTCTAGCGGGAGGGCTCGACGAGCAGTACTTC. This sequence encodes CASGPLAGGLDEQYF.

V gene TRBV5-4 combines with J gene TRBJ2-2; 14 bases map to TRBD2. Germline V gives CDR1 SGHNT, CDR2 YYREEE (reference sequence). J was trimmed by 0 bases and V by 4 bases; bases with no gene match: 2. This CDR3 is 17 amino acids long. The CDR3 is CASSPGLAGANTGELFF. In DNA form, the CDR3 reads TGTGCCAGCAGCCCGGGACTAGCGGGGGCGAACACCGGGGAGCTGTTTTTT.

This chain joins TRBV5-1 and TRBJ2-1, with D perhaps matching TRBD1 (6 bases). V was cut by 4 bases and J by 7 bases, with 18 bases left in between. The CDR3 contains 15 residues. Germline V gene sequence: CDR1 SGHRS, CDR2 YFSETQ. CDR3 sequence: CASSADSTLLNEQFF. The CDR3 coding sequence is TGCGCCAGCAGCGCGGACAGTACCCTTTTGAATGAGCAGTTCTTC.

This clone was counted a single time. This chain links TRBV5-4 with TRBJ2-7, with 7 positions matching TRBD2. This CDR3 spans 13 amino acids. The germline V gene encodes CDR1 SGHNT and CDR2 YYREEE (reference sequence). With V trimmed by 3 bases and J by 1 base, 1 base remained unmatched. CDR3: CASSSGGSYEQYF. The CDR3 nucleotides read TGTGCCAGCAGCTCGGGGGGATCCTACGAGCAGTACTTC.

The chain recombines TRBV5-4 with TRBJ1-4, with 7 positions matching TRBD1. Germline V gene data show CDR1 as SGHNT and CDR2 as YYREEE (reference sequence). The J segment lost 5 bases and the V segment lost 2 bases, leaving 3 bases of the junction unmatched. The CDR3 is 14 residues long. The CDR3 coding sequence is TGTGCCAGCAGCTTCGACAGGGAAAATGAAAAACTGTTTTTT. This gives the protein CASSFDRENEKLFF.

The chain couples TRBV7-9 to TRBJ1-6, with a tentative D call TRBD1 (5 bases). The CDR3 totals 15 residues. The germline gives CDR1 SEHNR, CDR2 FQNEAQ (reference sequence). The V end lost 0 bases, the J end lost 7 bases, and 10 bases lay between the germline ends. The CDR3 sequence: CASSLAQGLNSPLHF. The CDR3 DNA is TGTGCCAGCAGCTTAGCGCAGGGCCTCAATTCACCCCTCCACTTT.

This chain joins TRBV7-9 and TRBJ2-7, with D possibly TRBD1 on 5 matching bases. V lost 5 bases to trimming and J lost 3 bases, with 14 bases between them. Looked up from germline, CDR1 is SEHNR and CDR2 is FQNEAQ (reference sequence). CDR3 length: 14 amino acids. The CDR3 region has the DNA TGTGCCAGCAGCGACCGCAGGGAAATCTACGAGCAGTACTTC. Its protein is CASSDRREIYEQYF. The full variable domain, completed using reference TRBV7-9 and TRBJ2-7, is DTGVSQNPRHKITKRGQNVTFRCDPISEHNRLYWYRQTLGQGPEFLTYFQNEAQLEKSRLLSDRFSAERPKGSFSTLEIQRTEQGDSAMYLCASSDRREIYEQYFGPGTRLTVT.

The chain employs TRBV6-2 or TRBV6-3 and TRBJ2-7; 14 nucleotides match TRBD2. Germline-derived CDR1 and CDR2 are MNHEY and SVGEGT. After removal of 2 bases from V and 6 bases from J, the junction contained 15 bases not matched to a gene. The CDR3 is 19 amino acids. In DNA form, the CDR3 reads TGTGCCAGCAGTTACCCCCTCCGACTAGCGGGAGGGCCTCGTGGCGAGCAGTACTTC. This gives the protein CASSYPLRLAGGPRGEQYF.

The J gene is TRBJ2-2, the V gene TRBV3-1 (or the pseudogene TRBV3-2), with 9 bases identical to TRBD1. The CDR3 covers 15 residues. The junction had 7 bases not matched to a gene; V was cut back by 5 bases and J by 6 bases. From germline, CDR1 is LGHDT and CDR2 YNNKEL (reference sequence). The CDR3 DNA is TGTGCCAGCAGCTTCAGGACAGGGGAGGCCGGGGAGCTGTTTTTT. Protein sequence: CASSFRTGEAGELFF.

The chain carries TRBV3-1 (or the pseudogene TRBV3-2) and TRBJ2-1; D remains unclear. The germline V and J ends were trimmed by 0 bases and 0 bases, with 6 bases remaining between them. The germline V gene has CDR1 LGHDT and CDR2 YNNKEL (reference sequence). The CDR3 is 15 amino acids. The CDR3 is CASSQDASSYNEQFF. CDR3 coding DNA: TGTGCCAGCAGCCAAGATGCTAGCTCCTACAATGAGCAGTTCTTC.

Only one count was recorded for this clone. The chain combines TRBV4-1 with TRBJ1-5; 7 nucleotides match TRBD1. Losses at the gene ends were 3 bases for V and 6 bases for J; bases not matched to a gene: 2. CDR1 and CDR2 from the germline V gene are MGHRA and YSYEKL. The CDR3 runs to 13 residues. CDR3 in amino acids: CASSQNRGQPQHF. CDR3 DNA: TGCGCCAGCAGCCAGAACAGGGGTCAGCCCCAGCATTTT.

The chain has TRBV27 and TRBJ1-5; D not certain. V lost 4 bases, J lost 0 bases, and 10 bases lay in between. Germline values: CDR1 MNHEY, CDR2 SMNVEV (reference sequence). The CDR3 sequence is 15 residues long. CDR3 residues: CASSSRRDSNQPQHF. The CDR3 DNA reads as TGTGCCAGCAGTTCCCGGAGAGATAGCAATCAGCCCCAGCATTTT.

The V gene is TRBV5-6, the J gene TRBJ1-1, with D possibly being TRBD1 (6 bases). Germline V gene data show CDR1 as SGHDT and CDR2 as YYEEEE. Trimming took 4 bases from V and 1 from J, leaving 11 bases between them. The CDR3 covers 14 residues. The CDR3 DNA reads as TGTGCCAGCAGCCCTGGGGGCTGGAACACTGAAGCTTTCTTT. Protein: CASSPGGWNTEAFF.

The rearrangement links TRBV9 to TRBJ1-3; D is undetermined. The length of the CDR3 is 13 residues. Germline V lookup: CDR1 SGDLS, CDR2 YYNGEE. Between the trimmed V and J ends, which lost 3 bases and 0 bases, there was a span of 4 bases. The DNA for the CDR3 is TGTGCCAGCAGCGCTCTCTCTGGAAACACCATATATTTT. It codes for CASSALSGNTIYF.

The V gene is TRBV10-3, the J gene TRBJ2-7; 7 bases map to TRBD2. V lost 10 bases and J lost 5; bases outside the gene matches: 11. The germline CDR1 and CDR2 sequences are ENHRY and SYGVKD. This CDR3 is 13 amino acids long. CDR3 bases: TGTGCCAGTACCGGGACTAAGGGTAACGAGCAGTACTTC. Amino acids: CASTGTKGNEQYF.

In nucleotides, the CDR3 is TGTGCCAGCAGCCTCGGACTAGCGGCAGATACGCAGTATTTT. Its translation: CASSLGLAADTQYF. V and J are TRBV7-3 and TRBJ2-3; 10 bases map to TRBD2. Germline CDR1 is SGHTA and CDR2 is FQGTGA. This CDR3 region has 14 residues. V trimming: 5 bases; J trimming: 4 bases; junction bases outside the gene matches: 3.

This sequence joins TRBV6-1 and TRBJ1-4, with D hard to call. The CDR3 spans 14 residues. Germline CDR1 and CDR2: MNHNS and SASEGT. The ends were cut back, 3 bases at V and 7 bases at J, with 12 bases in the middle. Here the CDR3 reads CASSDGIRGEKLFF. In nucleotides, the CDR3 is TGTGCCAGCAGTGATGGAATTCGGGGTGAAAAACTGTTTTTT.

This clone occurred once. This chain links TRBV4-2 with TRBJ1-6, with 9 bases lining up with TRBD1. Unmatched junction bases numbered 6, after V lost 0 bases and J lost 9 bases. The CDR3 loop spans 16 amino acids. In germline, CDR1 is LGHNA, CDR2 YNFKEQ. The CDR3 loop reads CASSQDLDRGRSPLHF. In nucleotides, the CDR3 is TGTGCCAGCAGCCAAGATCTGGACAGGGGACGTTCACCCCTCCACTTT.

This sequence joins TRBV10-1 and TRBJ1-1; possibly TRBD1 for D (5 bases). The V gene lost 6 bases and the J gene lost 0 bases, with 8 bases spanning the gap. The germline V gene encodes CDR1 WNHNN and CDR2 SYGVQD (reference sequence). This CDR3 comprises 13 residues. Written as DNA, the CDR3 is TGCGCCAGCAGCAAACAGGTGAACACTGAAGCTTTCTTT. Protein: CASSKQVNTEAFF.

The chain combines TRBV2 with TRBJ1-1; D not certain. CDR3 size: 11 residues. The germline gives CDR1 SNHLY, CDR2 FYNNEI. V lost 5 bases to trimming and J lost 6 bases, with 7 bases between them. The CDR3 region has the DNA TGTGCCAGCAGTCAGAGGCCTGAAGCTTTCTTT. Encoded protein: CASSQRPEAFF.

The rearrangement joins TRBV13 to TRBJ2-3; 9 bases match TRBD2. Germline trimming cut 7 bases from V and 2 bases from J; bases unmatched to any gene: 16. Per germline, CDR1 PRHDT and CDR2 FYEKMQ (reference sequence). CDR3 length equals 18 residues. CDR3 DNA sequence: TGTGCCAGCATCCCAGAGGGGGGAGCGGGAGGTTTCACAGATACGCAGTATTTT. Residues: CASIPEGGAGGFTDTQYF.

The V and J genes are TRBV3-1 (or the pseudogene TRBV3-2) and TRBJ2-1; the match to TRBD1 covers 9 bases. The CDR3 length is 15 residues. Germline V gives CDR1 LGHDT, CDR2 YNNKEL (reference sequence). Losses at the gene ends were 1 base for V and 9 bases for J; bases not matched to a gene: 7. The CDR3 bases are TGTGCCAGCAGCCAAGTACAGGGGGCGGACGGTGAGCAGTTCTTC. It encodes CASSQVQGADGEQFF.

The V call is TRBV27, the J call TRBJ1-2, with D possibly matching TRBD1 (5 bases). Trimming removed 3 bases from V and 5 bases from J, with 10 bases in between. This CDR3 has 13 residues. Germline assignment: CDR1 MNHEY and CDR2 SMNVEV (reference sequence). The CDR3 spells CASSLSGFYGYTF. The CDR3 bases are TGTGCCAGCAGTTTGTCAGGGTTTTATGGCTACACCTTC.

The J gene is TRBJ1-1, the V gene TRBV6-5; 11 nucleotides agree with TRBD1. The CDR3 is made up of 13 amino acids. Trimming took 7 bases from V and 5 from J; bases not matched to a gene: 3. Germline V gene sequence: CDR1 MNHEY, CDR2 SVGAGI. In nucleotides, the CDR3 is TGTGCCAGCACGGGGACAGGGGGGACTGAAGCTTTCTTT. Protein: CASTGTGGTEAFF.